These 13 T cell receptor beta chains were all obtained from the same sample, sequenced in a study of T cells in Graves' hyperthyroidism and ophthalmopathy. RNA transcripts provided the source from which TCR beta CDR3 regions were amplified. An initial round of RT-PCR targeting the TCR CDR3 relied on the HTBI primer set. TCRdb re-derived calls from the multiplex PCR reads in MiXCR, one entry per CDR3 protein. The sample holds a few hundred thousand distinct CDR3 sequences, less than 15% seen once. The specimen was blood. Receptor source: a middle-aged woman with Graves' hyperthyroidism.

This clonotype was recorded many times. The genes are TRBV7-9 and TRBJ2-1; possibly TRBD2 for D (5 bases). CDR1 and CDR2 from the germline V gene are SEHNR and FQNEAQ (reference sequence). V was cut by 3 bases and J by 2 bases, with 11 bases left in between. This CDR3 has 15 residues. The CDR3 reads CASSFSVGTYNEQFF. CDR3 DNA sequence: TGTGCCAGCAGCTTTAGCGTAGGTACCTACAATGAGCAGTTCTTC.

Ten or more counts support this clonotype. The rearrangement uses TRBV7-2 and TRBJ2-5, with D maybe TRBD1 (6 bases). CDR1 is SGHTA and CDR2 is FQGNSA in the germline V gene. The CDR3 contains 14 residues. V dropped 5 bases and J dropped 3 bases, with 13 bases sitting between them. The CDR3 DNA is TGTGCCAGCAGCCCCAGGGGAAAGGAAGAGACCCAGTACTTC. It translates to CASSPRGKEETQYF.

This clonotype occurred many times. The chain couples TRBV2 to TRBJ2-3; the D gene is possibly TRBD1 (5 bases). V lost 2 bases and J 2 bases, leaving 23 bases between the germline ends. Germline-derived CDR1 and CDR2 are SNHLY and FYNNEI. The CDR3 spans 19 residues. The CDR3 protein is CASSEPLRINPGITDTQYF. The CDR3 DNA reads TGTGCCAGCAGTGAACCGCTTCGTATTAATCCAGGGATCACAGATACGCAGTATTTT. Complete variable domain (other parts from reference TRBV2 and TRBJ2-3): EPEVTQTPSHQVTQMGQEVILRCVPISNHLYFYWYRQILGQKVEFLVSFYNNEISEKSEIFDDQFSVERPDGSNFTLKIRSTKLEDSAMYFCASSEPLRINPGITDTQYFGPGTRLTVL.

This clonotype was counted many times. The J gene is TRBJ1-5, the V gene TRBV28; D may be TRBD1 (5 bases). This CDR3 region has 13 residues. V lost 10 bases and J lost 4, with 14 bases in between. Germline V gene sequence: CDR1 MDHEN, CDR2 SYDVKM. The CDR3 DNA sequence: TGTGCCAACCAGTTGGGGGTAAATCAGCCCCAGCATTTT. This encodes CANQLGVNQPQHF.

In its sample, this clonotype was seen many times. This chain links TRBV6-1 with TRBJ2-3; TRBD1 matches 8 bases. The V gene end was trimmed by 4 bases and the J gene end by 2 bases; junction bases not matched to a gene: 8. The CDR3 extends over 16 amino acids. Germline lookup yields CDR1 MNHNS and CDR2 SASEGT. The chain's CDR3 is CASSVWQGADTDTQYF. CDR3 bases: TGTGCCAGCAGTGTGTGGCAGGGGGCAGACACAGATACGCAGTATTTT.

This clonotype appeared many times. This chain connects TRBV14 to TRBJ2-1, with a weak D call TRBD1 (8 bases). The CDR3 loop spans 16 amino acids. Per the germline V gene, CDR1 is SGHDN and CDR2 is FVKESK. The germline V and J ends were trimmed by 4 bases and 5 bases, with 18 bases remaining between them. The CDR3 loop is CASSPTGGVIDNEQFF. CDR3 DNA sequence: TGTGCCAGCAGCCCCACAGGGGGGGTAATCGACAATGAGCAGTTCTTC.

This clonotype was observed at least ten times. The J gene is TRBJ2-1, the V gene TRBV11-1, with TRBD2 as a possible D gene (6 bases). V shed 5 bases and J shed 8 bases, with 16 bases lying between them. This CDR3 has 14 residues. Germline CDR1 SGHAT, CDR2 FQDESV (reference sequence). The CDR3 DNA sequence: TGTGCCAGCAGCGCCGGGACTTGGTCCGATGAGCAGTTCTTC. Amino acid sequence: CASSAGTWSDEQFF.

This clonotype was counted ten times or more. The chain links TRBV12-3 or TRBV12-4 to TRBJ2-2; D is unclear. The CDR3 is 14 amino acids. The V gene lost 5 bases and the J gene lost 0 bases, with 7 bases spanning the gap. In DNA, the CDR3 is TGTGCCAGCAGTCGGACGGCGAACACCGGGGAGCTGTTTTTT. Protein product: CASSRTANTGELFF.

This clonotype was counted at least ten times. The V call is TRBV27, the J call TRBJ2-1; D is possibly TRBD1 (6 bases). CDR1 is MNHEY, CDR2 SMNVEV, per germline (reference sequence). V lost 4 bases to trimming and J lost 5 bases, with 15 bases between them. The CDR3 length is 15 residues. The CDR3 DNA sequence: TGTGCCAGCAGTTATAACGCAGGGGATAACAATGAGCAGTTCTTC. Translated, it gives CASSYNAGDNNEQFF.

Concerning this clonotype itself: A much more abundant neighbour one base away suggests this may be a read error. The chain is built from TRBV5-4 and TRBJ2-4; D is perhaps TRBD1 (6 bases). The V end lost 3 bases, the J end lost 8 bases, and 21 bases lay between the germline ends. The length of the CDR3 is 16 residues. Germline values: CDR1 SGHNT, CDR2 YYREEE (reference sequence). The CDR3 here is CASSSRDRDTGDIQYF. In nucleotides, the CDR3 is TGTGCCAGCAGCTCCCGAGACCGGGACACCGGAGACATTCAGTACTTC.

This clonotype showed up many times. The chain carries TRBV5-1 and TRBJ1-1; 7 nucleotides line up with TRBD1. CDR1 is SGHRS, CDR2 YFSETQ, per germline. V shed 4 bases and J 1 base; nucleotides not matched to a gene: 7. CDR3 size: 15 residues. The CDR3 protein is CASSGDRQTNTEAFF. CDR3 bases: TGCGCCAGCAGCGGGGACAGACAAACGAACACTGAAGCTTTCTTT.

This clonotype was detected only once. The genes are TRBV28 and TRBJ2-1; D possibly corresponds to TRBD2 (6 bases). Germline assignment: CDR1 MDHEN and CDR2 SYDVKM. Trimming left V 6 bases short and J 8 bases short, with 14 bases between. The CDR3 is 13 amino acids. CDR3 sequence: CASSQILAHEQFF. In DNA, the CDR3 is TGTGCCAGCAGCCAAATACTAGCCCATGAGCAGTTCTTC.

This clonotype was counted many times. The chain combines TRBV4-1 with TRBJ2-2; D is tentatively TRBD1 or TRBD2 (5 bases each). Germline loops: CDR1 MGHRA, CDR2 YSYEKL. V lost 5 bases to trimming and J lost 4 bases, with 14 bases between them. The CDR3 has 15 amino acids. The CDR3 loop is CASSRDAGFTGELFF. CDR3 in DNA: TGCGCCAGCAGCAGGGACGCAGGATTCACCGGGGAGCTGTTTTTT.